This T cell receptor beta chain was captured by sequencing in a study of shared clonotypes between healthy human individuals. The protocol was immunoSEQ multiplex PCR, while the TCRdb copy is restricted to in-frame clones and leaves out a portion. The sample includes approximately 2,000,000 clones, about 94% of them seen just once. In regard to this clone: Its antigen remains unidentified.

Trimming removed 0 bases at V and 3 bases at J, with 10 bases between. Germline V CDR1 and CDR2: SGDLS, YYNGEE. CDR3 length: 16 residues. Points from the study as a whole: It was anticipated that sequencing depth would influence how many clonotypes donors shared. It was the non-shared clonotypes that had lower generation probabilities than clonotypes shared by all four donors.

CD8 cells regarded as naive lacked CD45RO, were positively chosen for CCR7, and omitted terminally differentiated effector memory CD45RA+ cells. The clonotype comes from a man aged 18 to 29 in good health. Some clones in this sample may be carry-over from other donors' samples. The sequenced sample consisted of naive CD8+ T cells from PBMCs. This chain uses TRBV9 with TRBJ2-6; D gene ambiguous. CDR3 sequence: CASSVGFGNGANVLTF. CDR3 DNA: TGTGCCAGCAGCGTAGGGTTCGGAAATGGGGCCAACGTCCTGACTTTC.